This passage covers 8 T cell receptor beta chains from one sample sequenced in a study of graft-versus-host responses after intestinal transplantation. Libraries were prepared by immunoSEQ multiplex PCR; TCRdb keeps only in-frame clonotypes and omits some of them. Of some 90,000 clones in the sample, roughly 91% were seen once. What these receptors recognize is not known. Material: unstimulated CD8+ T cells sorted from spleen or lymph node cells, obtained before intestinal transplant. These TCRs come from a human donor who received an intestinal transplant.

The chain links TRBV7-6 to TRBJ2-5, with 7 bases fitting TRBD2. V dropped 0 bases and J dropped 5; count of bases not matched to a gene: 6. The CDR3 runs 15 residues. CDR1 is SGHVS and CDR2 is FNYEAQ in the germline V gene. CDR3 DNA: TGTGCCAGCAGCTTAGCTTTCCCGGGAGGTGAGACCCAGTACTTC. Translation gives CASSLAFPGGETQYF.

This chain connects TRBV27 to TRBJ1-1; D gene unclear. Trimming pared 1 base from V and 1 base from J, leaving 7 bases between. Germline assignment: CDR1 MNHEY and CDR2 SMNVEV (reference sequence). This CDR3 has 14 amino acids. CDR3 amino acids: CASSLYPGNTEAFF. CDR3 DNA sequence: TGTGCCAGCAGTTTATACCCAGGGAACACTGAAGCTTTCTTT.

J is TRBJ2-1 and V is TRBV6-6; TRBD2 matches 8 bases. This CDR3 is 15 amino acids long. Germline lookup yields CDR1 MNHNY and CDR2 SVGAGI (reference sequence). With 4 bases clipped from V and 7 bases from J, the junction kept 9 bases outside the gene matches. CDR3 DNA: TGTGCCAGCAGTTTTACGGGGGGGCCAGGGAATGAGCAGTTCTTC. Translation: CASSFTGGPGNEQFF.

In regard to this clone: This specimen includes other DNA sequences encoding the same CDR3. This chain connects TRBV19 to TRBJ1-5; tentatively, D is TRBD1 (5 bases). V was pared by 6 bases and J by 0 bases, with 6 bases between. The CDR3 loop spans 13 amino acids. Germline V gene sequence: CDR1 LNHDA, CDR2 SQIVND (reference sequence). CDR3 nucleotides: TGTGCCAGTAGCGACAGTAGCAATCAGCCCCAGCATTTT. This sequence encodes CASSDSSNQPQHF.

In this sample, this clone turned up once. V and J are TRBV7-9 and TRBJ2-1; 10 positions match TRBD2. J lost 8 bases, V lost 0 bases, and 7 bases had no gene match. Germline V gene data show CDR1 as SEHNR and CDR2 as FQNEAQ (reference sequence). The CDR3 loop spans 16 amino acids. CDR3 in DNA: TGTGCCAGCAGCTTAGCGAAAGCGGGAGGGCCGCATGAGCAGTTCTTC. It encodes CASSLAKAGGPHEQFF.

V usage is TRBV5-6 and J usage is TRBJ1-2; D not resolved. V was shortened by 0 bases and J by 8 bases, with 14 bases between the two germline ends. In germline, CDR1 is SGHDT, CDR2 YYEEEE. CDR3 length: 14 amino acids. CDR3 residues: CASSLVAEGGGYTF. CDR3 coding DNA: TGTGCCAGCAGCTTGGTGGCGGAGGGTGGCGGCTACACCTTC.

This chain joins TRBV19 and TRBJ1-5; 9 bases are shared with TRBD1. The CDR3 totals 17 residues. Germline V lookup: CDR1 LNHDA, CDR2 SQIVND (reference sequence). V lost 4 bases to trimming and J lost 0 bases; unmatched junction nucleotides: 7. The CDR3 here is CASSTAPTGGSNQPQHF. The CDR3 DNA is TGTGCCAGTAGTACAGCTCCGACAGGGGGTAGCAATCAGCCCCAGCATTTT. The full variable domain, completed using reference TRBV19 and TRBJ1-5, is DGGITQSPKYLFRKEGQNVTLSCEQNLNHDAMYWYRQDPGQGLRLIYYSQIVNDFQKGDIAEGYSVSREKKESFPLTVTSAQKNPTAFYLCASSTAPTGGSNQPQHFGDGTRLSIL.

The V gene is TRBV28, the J gene TRBJ2-2, with D possibly being TRBD1 (6 bases). The CDR3 spans 14 residues. V shed 3 bases and J shed 6 bases, with 11 bases lying between them. CDR1 MDHEN and CDR2 SYDVKM come from the germline V gene. CDR3 protein: CASSFRGVAGELFF. CDR3 nucleotide sequence: TGTGCCAGCAGTTTCAGGGGTGTGGCCGGGGAGCTGTTTTTT. The full variable domain, its missing parts supplied by reference TRBV28 and TRBJ2-2, is DVKVTQSSRYLVKRTGEKVFLECVQDMDHENMFWYRQDPGLGLRLIYFSYDVKMKEKGDIPEGYSVSREKKERFSLILESASTNQTSMYLCASSFRGVAGELFFGEGSRLTVL.